The rows below give T cell receptor beta chains drawn from one sample of a study of shared clonotypes between healthy human individuals. Only in-frame clones appear in the TCRdb table, and some are missing; sequencing was by immunoSEQ multiplex PCR. The data contain hundreds of thousands of clones, 74% of them singletons. The sequenced sample was memory CD4+ T cells sorted from blood. These receptors originate from a woman in her thirties in good health. Each CDR3 is given with its conserved first and last residue. The order of the fields is D gene, V gene, clone size, CDR3 length, J gene, CDR3 DNA, CDR3 protein. The D gene is left open where the match is weak. Clone size is stated in some rows and not others, as once, few, many or a class when expanded.

>TRBD1|TRBV10-2|NA|15|TRBJ2-2
TGCGCCAGCAGGGCGGGACAGGGGAACACCGGGGAGCTGTTTTTT
CASRAGQGNTGELFF
>TRBD1|TRBV19|NA|13|TRBJ2-5
TGTGCCAGTAGTATGGCAGGGGGAGAGACCCAGTACTTC
CASSMAGGETQYF
>NA|TRBV5-1|NA|16|TRBJ2-2
TGCGCCAGCAGTCAAGTAGCCTCCCGGGGGACCGGGGAGCTGTTTTTT
CASSQVASRGTGELFF
>TRBD2|TRBV2|NA|15|TRBJ2-7
TGTGCCAGCAACGCGTTGACTAGCGGCCCGTACGAGCAGTACTTC
CASNALTSGPYEQYF
>TRBD1|TRBV29-1|NA|16|TRBJ2-2
TGCAGCGTTGAATATAGGGACAGGCAGAACACCGGGGAGCTGTTTTTT
CSVEYRDRQNTGELFF
>NA|TRBV5-1|NA|16|TRBJ2-7
TGCGCCAGCAGCTTGGTCCACAGGGAGTCCTCCTACGAGCAGTACTTC
CASSLVHRESSYEQYF
>TRBD2|TRBV28|once|13|TRBJ2-3
TGTGCCAGCAGTCCGCGACTAGCGGGAGGCAAGTATTTT
CASSPRLAGGKYF
>TRBD2|TRBV7-2|NA|16|TRBJ2-7
TGTGCCAGCAGCCCAGGAGGAGGACTAGTCGCCTACGAGCAGTACTTC
CASSPGGGLVAYEQYF
>TRBD2|TRBV11-2|NA|13|TRBJ2-3
TGTGCCGGCAGCAGCGGGACCACAGATACGCAGTATTTT
CAGSSGTTDTQYF
>NA|TRBV7-9|NA|14|TRBJ2-5
TGTGCCAGCAGCTTAGGGGGGGTCAAAGAGACCCAGTACTTC
CASSLGGVKETQYF
>NA|TRBV28|NA|14|TRBJ2-5
TGTGCCAGCAACTCTGCACAGCCTCAAGAGACCCAGTACTTC
CASNSAQPQETQYF
>NA|TRBV11-1|NA|14|TRBJ2-4
TGTGCCAGCAGCTTAGGGGGGGAGTGGAACATTCAGTACTTC
CASSLGGEWNIQYF
>NA|TRBV6-6|NA|14|TRBJ2-2
TGTGCCAGCAGTTGGAGCGGAGATACCGGGGAGCTGTTTTTT
CASSWSGDTGELFF
>TRBD2|TRBV13|NA|18|TRBJ2-1
TGTGCCAGCAGCTTAGAAGGCGCTAGCGGGAGCTCCTACAATGAGCAGTTCTTC
CASSLEGASGSSYNEQFF
>NA|TRBV5-1|few|14|TRBJ2-7
TGCGCCAGCAGCTTGATTGCACTCGGCTACGAGCAGTACTTC
CASSLIALGYEQYF
>TRBD2|TRBV6-4|NA|16|TRBJ2-3
TGTGCCAGCAGTGCCGGGACTAGCGGGAGTCTGGATACGCAGTATTTT
CASSAGTSGSLDTQYF
>TRBD1|TRBV11-2|NA|14|TRBJ1-4
TGTGCCAGCAGTCCCGACAGGGTAAATGAAAAACTGTTTTTT
CASSPDRVNEKLFF
>NA|TRBV27|NA|13|TRBJ2-7
TGTGCCAGCAGTGCCGTACCCCCCTACGAGCAGTACTTC
CASSAVPPYEQYF
>TRBD2|TRBV4-1|few|17|TRBJ2-1
TGCGCCAGCAGCCCACAGACTAGCCATAGCTCCTACAATGAGCAGTTCTTC
CASSPQTSHSSYNEQFF
>NA|TRBV18|NA|14|TRBJ1-5
TGTGCCAGCTCACCGGACTATAGCAATCAGCCCCAGCATTTT
CASSPDYSNQPQHF
>NA|TRBV5-1|NA|14|TRBJ1-5
TGCGCCAGCAGCTTGGCGGTGGGGCAGGAGCCCCAGCATTTT
CASSLAVGQEPQHF
>TRBD2|TRBV4-1|NA|21|TRBJ2-5
TGCGCCAGCAGCCAACCGGGACTAGCGGGAGGCAGTGGGGTGTACCAAGAGACCCAGTACTTC
CASSQPGLAGGSGVYQETQYF
>TRBD2|TRBV4-2|NA|17|TRBJ2-5
TGTGCCAGCAGCCAAGACCGGGCTAGCGGGAGATCGGAGACCCAGTACTTC
CASSQDRASGRSETQYF
>TRBD2|TRBV10-1|NA|16|TRBJ2-1
TGCGCCAGCAGTGAGTATGTGCGGGAGTTTAACAATGAGCAGTTCTTC
CASSEYVREFNNEQFF
>NA|TRBV30|NA|13|TRBJ1-1
TGTGCCTGGAGTAGTAATGGTGACACTGAAGCTTTCTTT
CAWSSNGDTEAFF
>NA|TRBV20-1|NA|11|TRBJ2-7
TGCAGTGCTCTCAGGGGTGTGGAGCAGTACTTC
CSALRGVEQYF
>TRBD2|TRBV7-9|NA|17|TRBJ2-2
TGTGCCAGCAGCTCTGGAAGCGGGATCCGGGTTGAAGGGGAGCTGTTTTTT
CASSSGSGIRVEGELFF
>NA|TRBV6-5|NA|13|TRBJ1-1
TGTGCCAGCAGCCGACTAAAGAACACTGAAGCTTTCTTT
CASSRLKNTEAFF
>NA|TRBV27|NA|17|TRBJ1-1
TGTGCCAGCAGTTTATCAGGGCGCAGAACTGTACGCACTGAAGCTTTCTTT
CASSLSGRRTVRTEAFF